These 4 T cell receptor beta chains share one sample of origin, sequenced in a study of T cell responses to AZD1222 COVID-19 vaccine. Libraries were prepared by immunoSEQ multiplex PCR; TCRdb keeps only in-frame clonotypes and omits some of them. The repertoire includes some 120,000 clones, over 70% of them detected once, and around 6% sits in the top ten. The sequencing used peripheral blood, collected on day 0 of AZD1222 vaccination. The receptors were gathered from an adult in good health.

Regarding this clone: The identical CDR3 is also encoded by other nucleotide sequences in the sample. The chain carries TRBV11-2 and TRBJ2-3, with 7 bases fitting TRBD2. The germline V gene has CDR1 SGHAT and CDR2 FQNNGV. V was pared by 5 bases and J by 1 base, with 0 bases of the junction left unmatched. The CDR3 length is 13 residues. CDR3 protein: CASSLAGTDTQYF. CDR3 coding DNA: TGTGCCAGCAGCCTAGCGGGCACAGATACGCAGTATTTT.

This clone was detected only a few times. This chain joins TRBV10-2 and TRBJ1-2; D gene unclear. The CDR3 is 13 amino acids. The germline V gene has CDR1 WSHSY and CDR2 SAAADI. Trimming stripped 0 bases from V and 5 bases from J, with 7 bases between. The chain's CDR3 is CASSESGSYGYTF. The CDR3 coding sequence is TGCGCCAGCAGTGAGTCGGGGAGTTATGGCTACACCTTC.

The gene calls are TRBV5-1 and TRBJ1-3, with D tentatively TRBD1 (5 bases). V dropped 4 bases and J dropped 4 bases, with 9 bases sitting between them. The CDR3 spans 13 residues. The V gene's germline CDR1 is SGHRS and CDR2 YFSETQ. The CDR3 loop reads CASSLGTGNTIYF. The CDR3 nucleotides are TGCGCCAGCAGCCTTGGGACGGGAAACACCATATATTTT.

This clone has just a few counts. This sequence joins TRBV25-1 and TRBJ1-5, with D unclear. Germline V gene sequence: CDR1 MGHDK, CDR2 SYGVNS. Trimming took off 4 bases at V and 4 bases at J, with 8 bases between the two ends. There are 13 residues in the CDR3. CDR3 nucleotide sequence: TGTGCCAGCAGTGGGTCAGGAAATCAGCCCCAGCATTTT. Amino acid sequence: CASSGSGNQPQHF.